This TCR beta chain was retrieved from a study of blood T cell repertoires in COVID-19. Study background: Samples representing acute and convalescent COVID-19 were sourced from the United States, Italy and Spain. In each case, the material was cDNA or gDNA derived from T cells, B-cell-depleted T cells, or PBMCs.

Original handling: Researchers report that nucleated cell counts were estimated from reference gene primer amplification. Libraries were prepared by immunoSEQ multiplex PCR; TCRdb keeps only in-frame clonotypes and omits some of them. V and J calls and clone size come straight from that table; D and trimming were deduced from the DNA. The profile shows fewer than 80,000 clones, 80% to 95% of them singletons. The V gene lost 5 bases and the J gene lost 2 bases, with 17 bases spanning the gap. The CDR3 consists of 16 residues. Germline V CDR1 and CDR2: SGHTA, FQGTGA. The TCR originated in a human donor in a cohort sampled during active COVID-19. The chain couples TRBV7-3 to TRBJ2-3; D remains unclear. The sequenced material came from peripheral blood. The CDR3 DNA follows: TGTGCCAGCAGCCCCCGATCTTCACAGAACACAGATACGCAGTATTTT. It translates to CASSPRSSQNTDTQYF.